This T cell receptor beta chain was identified during a study of Ad26.COV2.S vaccination and SARS-CoV-2 variants. The overall study: Ad26.COV2.S arm of COV1001 included the donor.

Overall study findings and caveats: Those who received vaccine or placebo ended up with similar non-spike TCR breadth. Reported post-vaccination CD8+ and CD4+ T cell responses to spike showed substantial breadth. Those who received the vaccine showed greater spike-specific TCR breadth than those given placebo.

Documented treatment: 15 to 20 received Ad26.COV2.S at low or high dose, single or two shots; 5 received placebo; per-sample allocation not given. Specimens were obtained on day 63 following the first vaccine or placebo injection. Sequenced by immunoSEQ multiplex PCR; TCRdb stores in-frame clones only, minus some. The data hold more than 300,000 clones, with approximately 90% observed a single time. This clone was detected a few times. Its target is not known. The CDR3 is 15 amino acids. Trimming pared 4 bases from V and 4 bases from J, leaving 14 bases between. The germline V gene has CDR1 SGHRS and CDR2 YFSETQ.

The source material was peripheral blood, sampled in a trial of Ad26.COV2.S vaccine versus placebo. This TCR was sampled from a person aged 18-60 years who received the Ad26.COV2.S COVID-19 vaccine or a placebo. The rearrangement links TRBV5-1 to TRBJ2-2, with D possibly being TRBD1 or TRBD2 (7 bases each). CDR3 coding DNA: TGCGCCAGCAGCGGGGAGGGACAGACCACCGGGGAGCTGTTTTTT. This encodes CASSGEGQTTGELFF.